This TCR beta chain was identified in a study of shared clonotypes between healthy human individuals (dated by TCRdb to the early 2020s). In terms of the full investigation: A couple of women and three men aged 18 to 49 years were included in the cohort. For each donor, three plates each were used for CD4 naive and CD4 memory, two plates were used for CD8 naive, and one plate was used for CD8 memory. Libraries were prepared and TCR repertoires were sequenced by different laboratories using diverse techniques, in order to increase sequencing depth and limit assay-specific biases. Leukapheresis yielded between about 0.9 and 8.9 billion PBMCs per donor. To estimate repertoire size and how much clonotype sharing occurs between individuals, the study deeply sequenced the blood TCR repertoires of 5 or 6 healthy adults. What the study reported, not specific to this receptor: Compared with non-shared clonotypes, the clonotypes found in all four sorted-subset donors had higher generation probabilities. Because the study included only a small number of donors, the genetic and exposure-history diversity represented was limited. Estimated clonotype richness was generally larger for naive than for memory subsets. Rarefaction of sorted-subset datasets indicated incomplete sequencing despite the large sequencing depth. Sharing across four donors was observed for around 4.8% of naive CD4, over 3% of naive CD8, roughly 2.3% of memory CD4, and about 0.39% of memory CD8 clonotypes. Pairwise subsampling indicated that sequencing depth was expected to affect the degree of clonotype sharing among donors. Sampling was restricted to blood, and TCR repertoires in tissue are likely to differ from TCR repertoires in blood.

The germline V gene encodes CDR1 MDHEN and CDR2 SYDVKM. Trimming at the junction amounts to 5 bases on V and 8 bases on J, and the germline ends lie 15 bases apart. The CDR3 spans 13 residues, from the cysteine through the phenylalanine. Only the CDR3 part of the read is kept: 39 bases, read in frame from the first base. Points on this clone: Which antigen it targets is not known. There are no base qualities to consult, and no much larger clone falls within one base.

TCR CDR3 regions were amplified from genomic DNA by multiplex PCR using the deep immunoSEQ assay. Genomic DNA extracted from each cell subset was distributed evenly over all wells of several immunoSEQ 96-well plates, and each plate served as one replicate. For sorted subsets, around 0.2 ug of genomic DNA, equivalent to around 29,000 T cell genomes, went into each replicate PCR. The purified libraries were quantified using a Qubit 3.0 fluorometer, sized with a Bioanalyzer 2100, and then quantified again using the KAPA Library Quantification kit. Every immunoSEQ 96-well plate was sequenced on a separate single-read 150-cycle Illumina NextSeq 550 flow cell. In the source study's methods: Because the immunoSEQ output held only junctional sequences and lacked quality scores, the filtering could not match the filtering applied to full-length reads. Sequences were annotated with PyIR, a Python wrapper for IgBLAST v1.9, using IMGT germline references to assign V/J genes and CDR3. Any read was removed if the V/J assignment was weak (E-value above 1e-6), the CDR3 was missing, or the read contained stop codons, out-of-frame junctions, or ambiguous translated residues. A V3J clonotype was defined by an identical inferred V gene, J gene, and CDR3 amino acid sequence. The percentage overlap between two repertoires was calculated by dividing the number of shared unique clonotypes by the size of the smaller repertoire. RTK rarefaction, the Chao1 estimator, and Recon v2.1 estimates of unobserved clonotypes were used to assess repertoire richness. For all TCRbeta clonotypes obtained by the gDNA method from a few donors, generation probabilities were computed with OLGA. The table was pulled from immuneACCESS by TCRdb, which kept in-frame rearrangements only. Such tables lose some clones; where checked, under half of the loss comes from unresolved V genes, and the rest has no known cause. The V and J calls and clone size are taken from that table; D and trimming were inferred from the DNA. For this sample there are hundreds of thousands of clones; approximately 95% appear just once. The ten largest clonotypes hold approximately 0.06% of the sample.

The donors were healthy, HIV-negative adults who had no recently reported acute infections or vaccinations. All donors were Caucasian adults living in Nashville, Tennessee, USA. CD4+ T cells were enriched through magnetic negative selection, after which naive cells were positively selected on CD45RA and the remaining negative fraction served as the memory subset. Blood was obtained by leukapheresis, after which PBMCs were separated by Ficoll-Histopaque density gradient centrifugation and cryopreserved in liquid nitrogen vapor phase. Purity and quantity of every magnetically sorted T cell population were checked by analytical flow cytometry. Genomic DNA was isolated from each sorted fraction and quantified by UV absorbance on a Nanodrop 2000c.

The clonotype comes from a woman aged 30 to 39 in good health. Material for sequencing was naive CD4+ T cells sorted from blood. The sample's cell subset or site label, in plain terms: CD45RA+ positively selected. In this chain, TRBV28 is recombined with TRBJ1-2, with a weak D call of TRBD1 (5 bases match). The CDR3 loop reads CASSPPGFLGYTF. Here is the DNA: TGTGCCAGCAGTCCACCAGGGTTTTTGGGCTACACCTTC.